These T cell receptor beta chains were read from a single sample in a study of blood T cells in healthy people across ages. TCRdb reanalysed the 5' RACE reads using MiXCR and keeps one entry per CDR3 protein. The sample holds 600,000 or so distinct CDR3 sequences; 40% to 50% are singletons and the top ten take approximately 25%. The sequenced sample consisted of blood. All receptors derive from an elderly man in good health. The conserved cysteine and the conserved F or W are not part of the CDR3 here. Each record gives: J gene, V gene, CDR3 protein.

>TRBJ2-3|TRBV20-1
SALGGGPDTQY
>TRBJ2-2|TRBV4-3
ASSQARGRPGELF
>TRBJ2-5|TRBV12-3/TRBV12-4
ASSLAEGVETQY
>TRBJ2-1|TRBV27
ASLTALGSYNEQF
>TRBJ2-3|TRBV6-1
ASSGTATDTQY
>TRBJ2-1|TRBV7-3
ASSLGKYNEQF
>TRBJ2-3|TRBV7-2
ASSLGSGDTQY
>TRBJ2-5|TRBV4-1
ASSPGAVRETQY
>TRBJ2-7|TRBV4-3
ASSKTLTGLYEQY
>TRBJ1-5|TRBV27
ASSARLSNQPQH
>TRBJ2-1|TRBV7-2
ASSGSGSSYNEQF
>TRBJ2-4|TRBV7-2
ASSPVPRLVRLEY
>TRBJ1-1|TRBV27
ASTPQAGRMNTEAF
>TRBJ2-7|TRBV14
ASLGLWPYEQY
>TRBJ1-2|TRBV6-2/TRBV6-3
ASSYRVDGYT
>TRBJ2-5|TRBV24-1
ATKETQY
>TRBJ2-4|TRBV3-1
ASSLDRGQEQY
>TRBJ2-7|TRBV20-1
SARGEASYEQY
>TRBJ2-5|TRBV5-1
ASSPTVSQGTQY
>TRBJ2-6|TRBV6-2/TRBV6-3
ASSSLKEDYGANVLT
>TRBJ1-2|TRBV20-1
SASRPGQASNYGYT
>TRBJ2-1|TRBV4-2
ASSEDRQQQF
>TRBJ1-3|TRBV7-2
ASTKGPSGGNTIY
>TRBJ1-1|TRBV12-3/TRBV12-4
ASSPTTGKNTEAF
>TRBJ2-7|TRBV2
ASSEQGRSYEQY